The rows below give T cell receptor beta chains drawn from one sample of a study of cytomegalovirus exposure and HLA in healthy donors. Clones were read by immunoSEQ multiplex PCR, and TCRdb kept only the in-frame ones, dropping some. The sample lists 130,000 or so clones; 85% to 90% were seen once. Sequences were obtained from PBMCs. These receptors were taken from a woman under 30 in good health and CMV-seronegative. Both conserved end residues are part of each CDR3. D genes are given only for firm matches. Not all rows give a size; the values are once, few, many and, for expanded clones, a class.

J,V,D,size,DNA,CDR3
TRBJ1-5,TRBV19,TRBD1,.,TGTGCCAGTAGTACCAACCGACAGGGAAGCAATCAGCCCCAGCATTTT,CASSTNRQGSNQPQHF
TRBJ2-7,TRBV30,.,once,TGTGCCTGGAGTCTAGCCTACGAGCAGTACTTC,CAWSLAYEQYF
TRBJ1-2,TRBV28,TRBD1,.,TGTGCCAGCAGCTACCGGGACAGCGATCTGGGCTACACCTTC,CASSYRDSDLGYTF
TRBJ2-1,TRBV7-2,TRBD2,.,TGTGCCAGCAGCTTAGCCCCTAGCGGGAGGGTCGGTGAGCAGTTCTTC,CASSLAPSGRVGEQFF
TRBJ2-7,TRBV18,TRBD2,.,TGTGCCAGCTCACTATCTAGCGGGAGGGCCGGGTACGAGCAGTACTTC,CASSLSSGRAGYEQYF
TRBJ1-5,TRBV18,TRBD1,once,TGTGCCAGCTCAACCGGGACAGGGGTGGCTCAGCCCCAGCATTTT,CASSTGTGVAQPQHF
TRBJ2-2,TRBV18,.,few,TGTGCCAGCTCAACGCGGGCAGGGGACCTATTCACCGGGGAGCTGTTTTTT,CASSTRAGDLFTGELFF
TRBJ1-2,TRBV7-9,TRBD1,.,TGTGCCAGCAGGCCGGGACAGGGCCCTAACTATGGCTACACCTTC,CASRPGQGPNYGYTF
TRBJ2-2,TRBV6-5,.,.,TGTGCCAGCAGCCCACCCAGACAGTTCGGGGAGCTGTTTTTT,CASSPPRQFGELFF
TRBJ1-5,TRBV7-2,.,.,TGTGCCAGCAGCTTAGGTACGGGGAATCAGCCCCAGCATTTT,CASSLGTGNQPQHF